The 7 T cell receptor beta chains listed next were all sequenced from one sample in a study of T cell responses to AZD1222 COVID-19 vaccine. Measured with immunoSEQ multiplex PCR; TCRdb has only the in-frame clones, and not every one. The profile shows some 64,000 clones, over 70% of them singletons. The sample here was peripheral blood, taken on day 0 of AZD1222 vaccination. Receptor source: an adult in good health.

This chain uses TRBV15 with TRBJ2-2; D not resolved. With 5 bases removed from V and 4 bases from J, the gap between germline ends came to 11 bases. The CDR3 has 14 residues. Germline V lookup: CDR1 LNHNV, CDR2 YYDKDF (reference sequence). The CDR3 DNA reads as TGTGCCACCAGCCCAGACACTTCCACCGGGGAGCTGTTTTTT. Translated, it gives CATSPDTSTGELFF.

The gene calls are TRBV7-9 and TRBJ2-3, with D uncertain. V was shortened by 3 bases and J by 4 bases, with 11 bases between the two germline ends. Germline V lookup: CDR1 SEHNR, CDR2 FQNEAQ (reference sequence). The CDR3 covers 14 residues. The DNA for the CDR3 is TGTGCCAGCAGCTTTAATGGCCCCCCAGATACGCAGTATTTT. It encodes CASSFNGPPDTQYF.

This rearrangement joins TRBV5-4 to TRBJ2-7; 9 nucleotides agree with TRBD1. Unmatched junction bases numbered 2, after V lost 3 bases and J lost 1 base. The CDR3 is 14 residues long. CDR1 and CDR2 (germline): SGHNT, YYREEE (reference sequence). This chain's CDR3 is CASSYGTGSYEQYF. As DNA, the CDR3 is TGTGCCAGCAGCTACGGGACAGGGTCCTACGAGCAGTACTTC.

The J gene is TRBJ2-1, the V gene TRBV18; the match to TRBD2 covers 11 bases. V was pared by 6 bases and J by 5 bases, with 9 bases of the junction left unmatched. Germline assignment: CDR1 KGHSH and CDR2 LQKENI. The length of the CDR3 is 16 residues. The DNA for the CDR3 is TGTGCCAGCTCGCAATTTACTAGCGGGGGTAACAATGAGCAGTTCTTC. Protein sequence: CASSQFTSGGNNEQFF.

This chain uses TRBV19 with TRBJ2-5; D is undetermined. Germline lookup yields CDR1 LNHDA and CDR2 SQIVND (reference sequence). Trimming took 5 bases from V and 2 from J, leaving 3 bases between them. This CDR3 spans 11 amino acids. Here the CDR3 DNA reads TGTGCCAGTAGTGCACAAGAGACCCAGTACTTC. Residues: CASSAQETQYF.

The chain joins TRBV2 to TRBJ1-5, with 7 bases fitting TRBD1. The length of the CDR3 is 13 residues. CDR1 is SNHLY and CDR2 is FYNNEI in the germline V gene. Trimming at V came to 8 bases and at J to 2 bases, leaving 3 bases not matched to a gene. CDR3 sequence: CASGGQRNQPQHF. In DNA form, the CDR3 reads TGTGCCAGCGGGGGACAGCGCAATCAGCCCCAGCATTTT. The full variable domain, its missing parts supplied by reference TRBV2 and TRBJ1-5, is EPEVTQTPSHQVTQMGQEVILRCVPISNHLYFYWYRQILGQKVEFLVSFYNNEISEKSEIFDDQFSVERPDGSNFTLKIRSTKLEDSAMYFCASGGQRNQPQHFGDGTRLSIL.

This clone was observed once. The V and J genes are TRBV18 and TRBJ1-1; 11 bases are shared with TRBD1. V shed 3 bases and J 4 bases; nucleotides not matched to a gene: 4. Germline V CDR1 and CDR2: KGHSH, LQKENI. The length of the CDR3 is 15 residues. The CDR3 sequence: CASSPIGTGGTEAFF. CDR3 in DNA: TGTGCCAGCTCACCGATCGGGACAGGGGGCACTGAAGCTTTCTTT.